These T cell receptor beta chains were read from a single sample in a study of T-cell memory formation after mild COVID-19. TCRdb ran MiXCR on the 5' RACE reads and lists one entry per CDR3 protein. The sample carries about 250,000 distinct CDR3 sequences, approximately 15% recorded once. Sequencing input: PBMCs or a T cell subset sorted from them (not recorded which). The receptors here all came from an adult woman who had mild COVID-19 (a few samples of this study predate the infection). Cell type and time point are not known. CDR3s include the opening cysteine and the closing phenylalanine or tryptophan. The D gene is left open where the match is weak. Not every row has a clone size; where given, it reads once, few, many or a size class.

J,size,V,D,CDR3,DNA
TRBJ2-1,.,TRBV4-1,TRBD2,CASSHPARGGSYNEQFF,TGCGCCAGCAGCCACCCGGCCCGGGGGGGCTCCTACAATGAGCAGTTCTTC
TRBJ2-7,many,TRBV29-1,.,CSVEDSAYEQYF,TGCAGCGTTGAGGACAGCGCCTACGAGCAGTACTTC
TRBJ2-5,.,TRBV6-6,TRBD1,CASSPTTGGGKTQYF,TGTGCCAGCAGCCCGACGACAGGGGGCGGGAAGACCCAGTACTTC
TRBJ1-2,.,TRBV5-5,.,CASSLGAGKPNYGYTF,TGTGCCAGCAGCTTGGGTGCAGGGAAGCCTAACTATGGCTACACCTTC
TRBJ1-1,.,TRBV5-1,.,CASSWPDRWGNTEAFF,TGCGCCAGCAGCTGGCCCGACAGGTGGGGAAACACTGAAGCTTTCTTT
TRBJ2-7,many,TRBV5-6,.,CASSLGDEQYF,TGTGCCAGCAGCCTGGGAGACGAGCAGTACTTC
TRBJ2-2,many,TRBV7-9,.,CASSLQGVGNTGELFF,TGTGCCAGCAGCTTACAAGGGGTTGGAAACACCGGGGAGCTGTTTTTT
TRBJ2-1,few,TRBV5-1,.,CASSLASRSEQFF,TGCGCCAGCAGCTTGGCCAGCAGGAGTGAGCAGTTCTTC
TRBJ2-7,medium-sized,TRBV20-1,.,CSARGSYIYEQYF,TGCAGTGCTAGAGGGTCCTACATTTACGAGCAGTACTTC
TRBJ2-1,.,TRBV25-1,TRBD2,CASSEGGRVQFF,TGTGCCAGCAGTGAGGGCGGGAGGGTTCAGTTCTTC
TRBJ2-7,.,TRBV19,.,CASSRSGFSYEQYF,TGTGCCAGTAGTAGGTCGGGCTTCTCCTACGAGCAGTACTTC
TRBJ2-7,many,TRBV5-1,.,CASSLGLQVYEQYF,TGCGCCAGCAGCTTGGGGTTACAGGTCTACGAGCAGTACTTC
TRBJ1-2,few,TRBV6-5,TRBD1,CASSTTGGEGRGYGYTF,TGTGCCAGCAGTACCACAGGGGGCGAGGGTCGGGGCTATGGCTACACCTTC
TRBJ2-1,many,TRBV5-1,TRBD2,CASSLASLAVNEQFF,TGCGCCAGCAGCTTGGCCTCACTAGCGGTAAATGAGCAGTTCTTC
TRBJ2-4,few,TRBV11-1,.,CASSFVWDNIQYF,TGTGCCAGCAGCTTTGTCTGGGATAACATTCAGTACTTC
TRBJ1-2,.,TRBV3-1,.,CASSQGFGRGFSNYGYTF,TGTGCCAGCAGCCAAGGGTTTGGCAGGGGTTTCTCTAACTATGGCTACACCTTC
TRBJ2-7,.,TRBV2,.,CASIRDSYERYF,TGTGCCAGCATCCGGGACTCCTACGAGCGGTACTTC
TRBJ2-5,.,TRBV4-1,TRBD2,CASSQGTSGGARETQYF,TGCGCCAGCAGCCAGGGGACTAGCGGGGGGGCTCGAGAGACCCAGTACTTC
TRBJ2-1,.,TRBV7-2,TRBD2,CASQLAGRAYEQFF,TGTGCCAGTCAACTAGCGGGAAGAGCATATGAGCAGTTCTTC
TRBJ2-1,few,TRBV7-2,TRBD1,CASSFLTGTVYNEQFF,TGTGCCAGCAGCTTCCTTACCGGGACAGTTTACAATGAGCAGTTCTTC
TRBJ2-5,.,TRBV6-6,.,CASSYTGPNSWTQYF,TGTGCCAGCAGTTATACGGGACCGAATTCCTGGACCCAGTACTTC
TRBJ2-5,.,TRBV5-1,TRBD2,CASSPGTSGSPQETQYF,TGCGCCAGCAGCCCTGGGACTAGCGGGAGCCCTCAAGAGACCCAGTACTTC
TRBJ2-1,few,TRBV24-1,.,CATSGSAASSYNEQFF,TGTGCCACCAGTGGGTCAGCCGCGAGCTCCTACAATGAGCAGTTCTTC
TRBJ2-7,few,TRBV4-3,.,CASSQLGDRSYEQYF,TGCGCCAGCAGCCAGTTGGGAGACAGATCCTACGAGCAGTACTTC
TRBJ1-1,few,TRBV20-1,.,CSARDQTGDTEAFF,TGCAGTGCTAGAGATCAGACGGGGGACACTGAAGCTTTCTTT
TRBJ2-1,.,TRBV29-1,.,CSVIRDPSMIEQFF,TGCAGCGTTATCCGGGACCCATCAATGATAGAGCAGTTCTTC
TRBJ2-2,.,TRBV6-2/TRBV6-3,.,CASSYWASGELFF,TGTGCCAGCAGTTACTGGGCGAGCGGGGAGCTGTTTTTT
TRBJ2-5,.,TRBV2,TRBD1,CASSGQGANQETQYF,TGTGCCAGCAGTGGACAGGGGGCAAACCAAGAGACCCAGTACTTC
TRBJ2-1,.,TRBV2,.,CASSVMSYNEQFF,TGTGCCAGCAGTGTAATGTCCTACAATGAGCAGTTCTTC
TRBJ1-2,.,TRBV12-3/TRBV12-4,.,CASTTTGSGYTF,TGTGCCAGCACCACCACAGGGAGTGGCTACACCTTC
TRBJ1-4,many,TRBV24-1,.,CATDPPREAEKLFF,TGTGCCACCGATCCCCCCAGAGAAGCCGAAAAACTGTTTTTT
TRBJ2-2,many,TRBV5-6,TRBD2,CASSFRLAGIGTGELFF,TGTGCCAGCAGCTTCCGACTAGCGGGAATCGGCACCGGGGAGCTGTTTTTT
TRBJ2-7,many,TRBV12-3/TRBV12-4,TRBD2,CASSPRLAGDEQYF,TGTGCCAGCAGTCCTCGACTAGCGGGAGACGAGCAGTACTTC
TRBJ2-7,.,TRBV30,TRBD1,CAGDRGTTYEQYF,TGTGCCGGAGACAGGGGGACAACCTACGAGCAGTACTTC
TRBJ2-3,.,TRBV18,.,CASSPSSYRTDTQYF,TGTGCCAGCTCACCTTCCTCCTATCGCACAGATACGCAGTATTTT
TRBJ2-6,few,TRBV7-2,.,CASSSPRGVRANVLTF,TGTGCCAGCAGCTCCCCCAGGGGCGTGCGGGCCAACGTCCTGACTTTC
TRBJ2-3,.,TRBV23-1,TRBD2,CASSHRPGLAGGPKADTQYF,TGCGCCAGCAGTCACCGGCCGGGACTAGCGGGGGGCCCCAAGGCAGATACGCAGTATTTT
TRBJ1-1,.,TRBV18,.,CASSPQGQMNTEAFF,TGTGCCAGCTCACCGCAAGGACAGATGAACACTGAAGCTTTCTTT
TRBJ2-5,.,TRBV5-1,TRBD1,CASKIGAGGKETQYF,TGCGCCAGCAAGATTGGGGCAGGGGGCAAAGAGACCCAGTACTTC
TRBJ1-5,few,TRBV12-3/TRBV12-4,TRBD1,CASSSSPGGRVSNQPQHF,TGTGCCAGCAGTTCTAGCCCAGGGGGCAGGGTGAGCAATCAGCCCCAGCATTTT
TRBJ2-3,.,TRBV4-2,TRBD2,CASSQAVSSGPDTQYF,TGTGCCAGCAGCCAGGCTGTCTCTAGCGGTCCAGATACGCAGTATTTT
TRBJ2-5,few,TRBV20-1,TRBD1,CSAPLNRGYQETQYF,TGCAGTGCTCCCCTTAACAGGGGCTACCAAGAGACCCAGTACTTC
TRBJ1-1,few,TRBV5-1,TRBD1,CASSAGGLNTEAFF,TGCGCCAGCAGCGCAGGGGGCCTGAACACTGAAGCTTTCTTT
TRBJ2-3,.,TRBV11-2,TRBD2,CASSLAGLAGGPGRTDTQYF,TGTGCCAGCAGCTTAGCCGGACTAGCGGGAGGGCCGGGTAGAACAGATACGCAGTATTTT
TRBJ2-3,.,TRBV7-2,TRBD2,CASSRGGVAGRTDTQYF,TGTGCCAGCAGCCGCGGGGGGGTAGCGGGGCGCACAGATACGCAGTATTTT
TRBJ2-5,few,TRBV24-1,.,CATSDPKTGPETQYF,TGTGCCACCAGTGACCCTAAGACAGGTCCAGAGACCCAGTACTTC
TRBJ2-5,many,TRBV6-5,TRBD1,CASSYQRQGETQYF,TGTGCCAGCAGTTACCAGCGACAGGGGGAGACCCAGTACTTC
TRBJ2-1,few,TRBV5-1,TRBD2,CASSYGRRDEQFF,TGCGCCAGCAGCTACGGGAGGAGGGATGAGCAGTTCTTC
TRBJ2-4,few,TRBV7-9,TRBD2,CASSLVLAATENIQYF,TGTGCCAGCAGCTTAGTACTAGCGGCCACAGAAAACATTCAGTACTTC
TRBJ2-1,.,TRBV3-1,.,CASSQGVISYNEQFF,TGTGCCAGCAGCCAAGGTGTGATTTCCTACAATGAGCAGTTCTTC
TRBJ1-1,.,TRBV3-1,TRBD1,CASSQRGQGSEAFF,TGTGCCAGCAGCCAGAGGGGACAGGGCTCTGAAGCTTTCTTT
TRBJ2-3,few,TRBV24-1,TRBD2,CATQGTSGSTDTQYF,TGTGCCACCCAGGGGACTAGCGGCAGCACAGATACGCAGTATTTT
TRBJ2-3,.,TRBV3-1,.,CASSQDPAGSTDTQYF,TGTGCCAGCAGCCAAGATCCCGCGGGGAGCACAGATACGCAGTATTTT
TRBJ2-5,few,TRBV29-1,.,CSVARNQETQYF,TGCAGCGTTGCCCGGAACCAAGAGACCCAGTACTTC